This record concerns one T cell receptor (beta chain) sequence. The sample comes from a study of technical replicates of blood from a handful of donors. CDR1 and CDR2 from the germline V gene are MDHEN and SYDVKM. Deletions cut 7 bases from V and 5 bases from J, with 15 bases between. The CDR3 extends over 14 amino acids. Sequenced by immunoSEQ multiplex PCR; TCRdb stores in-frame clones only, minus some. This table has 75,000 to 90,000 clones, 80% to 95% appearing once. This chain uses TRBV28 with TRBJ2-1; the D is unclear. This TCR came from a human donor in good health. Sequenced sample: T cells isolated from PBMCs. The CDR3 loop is CASNTGLAHNEQFF. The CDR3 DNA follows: TGTGCCAGCAATACCGGGTTGGCGCACAATGAGCAGTTCTTC.